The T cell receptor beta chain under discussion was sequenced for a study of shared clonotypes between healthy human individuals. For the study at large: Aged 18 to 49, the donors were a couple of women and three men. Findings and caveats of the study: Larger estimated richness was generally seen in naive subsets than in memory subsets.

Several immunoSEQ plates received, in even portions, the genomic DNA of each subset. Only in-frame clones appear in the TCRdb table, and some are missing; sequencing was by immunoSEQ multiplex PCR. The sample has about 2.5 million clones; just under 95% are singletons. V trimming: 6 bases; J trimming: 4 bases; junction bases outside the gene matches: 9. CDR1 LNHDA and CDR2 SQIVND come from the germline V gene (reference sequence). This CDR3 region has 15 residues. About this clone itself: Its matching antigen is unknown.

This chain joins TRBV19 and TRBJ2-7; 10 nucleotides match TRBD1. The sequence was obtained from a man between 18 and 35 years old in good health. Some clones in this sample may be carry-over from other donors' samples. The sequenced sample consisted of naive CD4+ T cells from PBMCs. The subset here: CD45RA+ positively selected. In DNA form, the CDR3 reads TGTGCCAGTAGCCCCACCGGGACAGGGGTGTACGAGCAGTACTTC. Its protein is CASSPTGTGVYEQYF.